These 10 T cell receptor beta chains were all obtained from the same sample, sequenced in a study of blood T cells in healthy people across ages (dated by TCRdb to the mid-2010s). Library prep was done by 5' RACE. Instrument on record: Illumina HiSeq 2500. A second PCR of about 7 to 12 cycles was run with a J-beta primer mix and a sample-barcoded 5' primer. TCRdb ran its own pipeline on the public reads, namely fastp trimming at Q25 and MiXCR clone calling, and kept in-frame beta chains. Every CDR3 protein is listed once, alongside the most common genes and DNA of its rows. This sample lists about 620,000 distinct CDR3 sequences; roughly 20% were detected once. Of the sample, 3.5% to 4% falls within the top ten clones. Input material: blood. These TCRs come from a man aged 70 or older in good health.

This clonotype was observed a handful of times. Possible read error: a much larger clone is one base away. The gene calls are TRBV3-1 and TRBJ2-1, with a possible D match to TRBD2 (6 bases). The germline V gene has CDR1 LGHDT and CDR2 YNNKEL (reference sequence). This CDR3 is 14 amino acids long. V lost 4 bases to trimming and J lost 6 bases, with 13 bases between them. The CDR3 region is CASSPRGWGNEQFF. In DNA, the CDR3 is TGTGCCAGCAGCCCTCGGGGGTGGGGCAATGAGCAGTTCTTC.

This clonotype was counted between two and nine times. The chain recombines TRBV6-1 with TRBJ1-6; D is perhaps TRBD1 (6 bases). The CDR3 contains 19 residues. Germline assignment: CDR1 MNHNS and CDR2 SASEGT. Between the trimmed V and J ends, which lost 0 bases and 9 bases, there was a span of 24 bases. The CDR3 protein is CASSEALLRGGTGGSPLHF. The CDR3 DNA reads TGTGCCAGCAGTGAAGCGCTTCTCAGGGGAGGGACCGGCGGTTCACCCCTCCACTTT.

V usage is TRBV29-1 and J usage is TRBJ2-3; D is uncertain. Trimming took off 4 bases at V and 2 bases at J, with 7 bases between the two ends. This CDR3 spans 12 amino acids. Germline V CDR1 and CDR2: SQVTM, ANQGSEA. The CDR3 nucleotides are TGCAGCGTTGTTGGCAACACAGATACGCAGTATTTT. Amino acids: CSVVGNTDTQYF.

This chain joins TRBV24-1 and TRBJ2-2; TRBD2 might be the D (5 bases). The CDR3 spans 14 residues. V lost 5 bases, J lost 6 bases, and 12 bases lay in between. CDR1 and CDR2 (germline): KGHDR, SFDVKD. CDR3 amino acids: CATSGRVSPGELFF. CDR3 nucleotides: TGTGCCACCAGTGGGCGGGTTAGCCCCGGGGAGCTGTTTTTT.

The CDR3 region is CSARFMDRLMNTEAFF. The DNA for the CDR3 is TGCAGTGCTAGATTTATGGACAGACTCATGAACACTGAAGCTTTCTTT. The chain is built from TRBV20-1 and TRBJ1-1; possibly TRBD1 for D (6 bases). The V end lost 2 bases, the J end lost 0 bases, and 16 bases lay between the germline ends. Germline V gene data show CDR1 as DFQATT and CDR2 as SNEGSKA (reference sequence). The CDR3 runs to 16 residues.

The chain couples TRBV7-8 to TRBJ2-2; 13 nucleotides align to TRBD2. V shed 5 bases and J 7 bases; nucleotides not matched to a gene: 10. The V gene's germline CDR1 is SGHVS and CDR2 FQNEAQ. This CDR3 comprises 17 residues. In nucleotides, the CDR3 is TGTGCCAGCAGCCCAGGACTAGCGGGAGCTCGTAACGGGGAGCTGTTTTTT. Its protein is CASSPGLAGARNGELFF.

This clonotype was detected only once. The chain links TRBV7-2 to TRBJ2-3, with D maybe TRBD2 (6 bases). Trimming stripped 3 bases from V and 0 bases from J, with 13 bases between. CDR1 is SGHTA and CDR2 is FQGNSA in the germline V gene. The CDR3 consists of 16 residues. The chain's CDR3 is CASSFAGRSSTDTQYF. The DNA for the CDR3 is TGTGCCAGCAGCTTCGCGGGGAGGAGTAGCACAGATACGCAGTATTTT.

The table lists this clonotype with a few counts. The J gene is TRBJ2-5, the V gene TRBV14; 7 nucleotides align to TRBD2. Germline CDR1 and CDR2: SGHDN and FVKESK. Trimming at V came to 5 bases and at J to 4 bases, leaving 7 bases not matched to a gene. CDR3 length equals 14 residues. In DNA form, the CDR3 reads TGTGCCAGCAGCGAAGGACTAGTGGGAGAGACCCAGTACTTC. This codes for CASSEGLVGETQYF.

Worth noting for this clonotype: A junction end diverges from the germline sequence, so it may reflect a read error. The chain combines TRBV18 with TRBJ2-3; D remains unclear. The CDR3 is 13 residues long. Germline lookup yields CDR1 KGHSH and CDR2 LQKENI. The CDR3 DNA is TGTGCCAACTCACCTCGGAGCACAGATACGCAGTATTTT. Translated: CANSPRSTDTQYF. Complete variable domain (other parts from reference TRBV18 and TRBJ2-3): NAGVMQNPRHLVRRRGQEARLRCSPMKGHSHVYWYRQLPEEGLKFMVYLQKENIIDESGMPKERFSAEFPKEGPSILRIQQVVRGDSAAYFCANSPRSTDTQYFGPGTRLTVL.

This clonotype was found a few times. The rearrangement uses TRBV5-1 and TRBJ2-5; D might be TRBD1 (5 bases). The CDR3 contains 15 residues. Germline V gene data show CDR1 as SGHRS and CDR2 as YFSETQ. V lost 3 bases and J 5 bases, leaving 17 bases between the germline ends. The CDR3 loop is CASSSVDNRRETQYF. In DNA form, the CDR3 reads TGCGCCAGCAGCTCAGTGGACAATCGGCGGGAGACCCAGTACTTC.